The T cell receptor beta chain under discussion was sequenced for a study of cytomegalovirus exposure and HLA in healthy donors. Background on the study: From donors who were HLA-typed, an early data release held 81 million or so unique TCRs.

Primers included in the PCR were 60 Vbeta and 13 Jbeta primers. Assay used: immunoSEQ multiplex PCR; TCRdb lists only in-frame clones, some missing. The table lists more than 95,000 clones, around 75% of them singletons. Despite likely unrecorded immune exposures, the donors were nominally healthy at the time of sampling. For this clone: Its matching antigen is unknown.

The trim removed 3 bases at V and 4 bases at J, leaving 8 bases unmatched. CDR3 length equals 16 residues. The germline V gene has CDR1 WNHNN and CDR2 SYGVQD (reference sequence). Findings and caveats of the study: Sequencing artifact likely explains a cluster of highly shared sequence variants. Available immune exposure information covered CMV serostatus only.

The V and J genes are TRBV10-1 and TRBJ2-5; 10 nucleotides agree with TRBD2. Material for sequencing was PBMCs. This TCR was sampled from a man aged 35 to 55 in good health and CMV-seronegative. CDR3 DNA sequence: TGCGCCAGCAGTGACTCCGGGACTAGCGATCGAGAGACCCAGTACTTC. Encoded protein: CASSDSGTSDRETQYF.